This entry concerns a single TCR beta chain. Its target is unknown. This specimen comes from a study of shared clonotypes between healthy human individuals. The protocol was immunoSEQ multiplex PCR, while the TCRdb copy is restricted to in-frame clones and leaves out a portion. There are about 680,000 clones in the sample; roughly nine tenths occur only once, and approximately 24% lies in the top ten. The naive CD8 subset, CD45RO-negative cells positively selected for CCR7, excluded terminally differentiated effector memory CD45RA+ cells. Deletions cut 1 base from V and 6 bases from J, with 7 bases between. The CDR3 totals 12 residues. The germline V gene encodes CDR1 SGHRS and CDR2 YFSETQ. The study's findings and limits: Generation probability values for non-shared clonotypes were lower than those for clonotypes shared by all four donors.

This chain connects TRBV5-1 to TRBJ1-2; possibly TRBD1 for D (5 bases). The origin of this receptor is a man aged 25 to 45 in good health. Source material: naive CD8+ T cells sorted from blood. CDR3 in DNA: TGCGCCAGCAGCTTGAGGGGCAATGGCTACACCTTC. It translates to CASSLRGNGYTF.